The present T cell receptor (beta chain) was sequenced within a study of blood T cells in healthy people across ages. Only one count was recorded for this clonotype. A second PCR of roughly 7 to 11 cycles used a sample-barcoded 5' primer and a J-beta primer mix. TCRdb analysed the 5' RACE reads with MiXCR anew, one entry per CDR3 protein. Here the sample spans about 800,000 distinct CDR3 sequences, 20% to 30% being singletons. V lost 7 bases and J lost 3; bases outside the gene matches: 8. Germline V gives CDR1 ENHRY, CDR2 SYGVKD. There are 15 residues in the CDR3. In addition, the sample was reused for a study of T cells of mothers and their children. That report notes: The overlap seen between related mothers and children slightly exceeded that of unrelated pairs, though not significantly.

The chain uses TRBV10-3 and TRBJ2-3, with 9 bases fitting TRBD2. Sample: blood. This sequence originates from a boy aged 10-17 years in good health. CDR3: CAINLGGGATDTQYF. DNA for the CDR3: TGTGCCATCAACCTTGGCGGGGGGGCGACAGATACGCAGTATTTT.